These 18 T cell receptor beta chains were all obtained from the same sample, sequenced in a study of cytomegalovirus exposure and HLA in healthy donors. Both 60 Vbeta primers and 13 Jbeta primers went into the PCR. The method was immunoSEQ multiplex PCR; TCRdb's version includes in-frame clones alone and lacks a portion of them. Of roughly 260,000 clones in the sample, 70% to 90% were seen once. Sequencing input: PBMCs. The receptors were sampled from a woman in her thirties or forties in good health and CMV-seropositive.

This clone turned up a few times. This chain links TRBV6-5 with TRBJ2-3, with TRBD2 identical over 7 bases. This CDR3 spans 13 amino acids. With V trimmed by 7 bases and J by 6 bases, 7 bases remained unmatched. Germline CDR1 is MNHEY and CDR2 is SVGAGI. CDR3 nucleotides: TGTGCCAGCAAGGAACTAGCGAGGGATACGCAGTATTTT. Protein sequence: CASKELARDTQYF.

This clone has only one observation. The chain carries TRBV13 and TRBJ2-1, with unresolved D. Germline V gene sequence: CDR1 PRHDT, CDR2 FYEKMQ (reference sequence). The CDR3 sequence is 11 residues long. The V end was cut by 4 bases, the J end by 6 bases, with 4 bases between. CDR3 residues: CASSSLNEQFF. Here the CDR3 DNA reads TGTGCCAGCAGCTCCCTCAATGAGCAGTTCTTC.

This clone has only one observation. The rearrangement joins TRBV28 to TRBJ1-1, with 8 bases matching TRBD1. Germline CDR1 MDHEN, CDR2 SYDVKM. J lost 2 bases, V lost 4 bases, and 6 bases had no gene match. The CDR3 has 15 amino acids. CDR3: CASSYLQGANTEAFF. In nucleotides, the CDR3 is TGTGCCAGCAGTTATCTCCAGGGGGCTAACACTGAAGCTTTCTTT.

The chain combines TRBV5-1 with TRBJ1-6; D is perhaps TRBD1 (5 bases). The germline V gene has CDR1 SGHRS and CDR2 YFSETQ. The CDR3 runs 13 residues. Deletions cut 0 bases from V and 9 bases from J, with 7 bases between. CDR3 DNA: TGCGCCAGCAGCTTGGAACAGGCTTCACCCCTCCACTTT. As protein: CASSLEQASPLHF.

V usage is TRBV7-2 and J usage is TRBJ1-6; 7 bases agree with TRBD1. CDR1 is SGHTA and CDR2 is FQGNSA in the germline V gene. V shed 3 bases, J shed 0 bases, and the junction held 5 bases outside the gene matches. The CDR3 covers 17 residues. The CDR3 sequence: CASSFTGDSSYNSPLHF. CDR3 bases: TGTGCCAGCAGCTTTACAGGGGACAGCTCCTATAATTCACCCCTCCACTTT.

V gene TRBV15 combines with J gene TRBJ2-3; TRBD2 agrees at 8 bases. CDR3 length: 16 residues. From germline, CDR1 is LNHNV and CDR2 YYDKDF (reference sequence). V lost 1 base to trimming and J lost 2 bases; unmatched junction nucleotides: 5. The CDR3, as DNA: TGTGCCACCAGCAGAGTTGGACTAGCCCCCACAGATACGCAGTATTTT. Translation: CATSRVGLAPTDTQYF.

The rearrangement uses TRBV7-9 and TRBJ2-1; D is undetermined. CDR1 SEHNR and CDR2 FQNEAQ come from the germline V gene (reference sequence). V shed 4 bases and J shed 6 bases, with 7 bases lying between them. This CDR3 spans 12 amino acids. CDR3 bases: TGTGCCAGCAGCTCACTAATCAATGAGCAGTTCTTC. Protein: CASSSLINEQFF. Variable domain in full (rest from reference TRBV7-9 and TRBJ2-1): DTGVSQNPRHKITKRGQNVTFRCDPISEHNRLYWYRQTLGQGPEFLTYFQNEAQLEKSRLLSDRFSAERPKGSFSTLEIQRTEQGDSAMYLCASSSLINEQFFGPGTRLTVL.

This clone was recorded only once. The V gene is TRBV28, the J gene TRBJ1-4; 8 nucleotides line up with TRBD1. The CDR3 is 17 amino acids. The V gene's germline CDR1 is MDHEN and CDR2 SYDVKM. Trimming took 7 bases from V and 7 from J; bases not matched to a gene: 17. CDR3 sequence: CASKFSGTGMSSEKLFF. CDR3 in DNA: TGTGCCAGCAAATTTTCCGGGACAGGCATGTCGAGTGAAAAACTGTTTTTT. Full variable domain (rest looked up from reference TRBV28 and TRBJ1-4): DVKVTQSSRYLVKRTGEKVFLECVQDMDHENMFWYRQDPGLGLRLIYFSYDVKMKEKGDIPEGYSVSREKKERFSLILESASTNQTSMYLCASKFSGTGMSSEKLFFGSGTQLSVL.

V usage is TRBV27 and J usage is TRBJ2-3; 7 positions match TRBD2. The CDR3 contains 15 residues. The V and J ends lost 7 bases and 2 bases, in that order; junction bases with no gene match: 9. Germline-derived CDR1 and CDR2 are MNHEY and SMNVEV (reference sequence). DNA for the CDR3: TGTGCCAGCACCATTGGGGGAGGGCCCACAGATACGCAGTATTTT. Protein: CASTIGGGPTDTQYF.

V is TRBV4-2 and J is TRBJ2-5, with 9 positions matching TRBD1. The germline CDR1 and CDR2 sequences are LGHNA and YNFKEQ. This CDR3 region has 15 residues. The V and J ends lost 4 bases and 2 bases, in that order; junction bases with no gene match: 5. CDR3 amino acids: CASSPDRGLQETQYF. CDR3 sequence (DNA): TGTGCCAGCAGCCCGGACAGGGGCTTACAAGAGACCCAGTACTTC.

This chain connects TRBV5-4 to TRBJ1-1; 8 nucleotides align to TRBD1. Trimming removed 4 bases from V and 7 bases from J; junction bases left unmatched: 9. Germline assignment: CDR1 SGHNT and CDR2 YYREEE (reference sequence). The CDR3 is 14 amino acids. CDR3 residues: CASSDEDRAGEAFF. CDR3 bases: TGTGCCAGCAGCGACGAGGACAGGGCGGGTGAAGCTTTCTTT.

The chain joins TRBV5-1 to TRBJ2-7; weak D call: TRBD2 (7 bases). The length of the CDR3 is 16 residues. The germline CDR1 and CDR2 sequences are SGHRS and YFSETQ. Trimming removed 0 bases at V and 3 bases at J, with 16 bases between. The CDR3 region has the DNA TGCGCCAGCAGCTTGGCGACAGGCGGGAGTGTCTACGAGCAGTACTTC. Translating it yields CASSLATGGSVYEQYF.

The chain joins TRBV30 to TRBJ1-1; D is possibly TRBD1 (5 bases). This CDR3 contains 12 residues. Germline V gene lookup returns CDR1 GTSNPN and CDR2 SVGIG (reference sequence). Trimming removed 8 bases from V and 1 base from J, with 11 bases in between. The CDR3 is CALGPANTEAFF. The CDR3 bases are TGTGCCCTGGGGCCAGCGAACACTGAAGCTTTCTTT.

This clone was picked up one time. Germline is not matched at one junction end, which may reflect a read error. The chain is built from TRBV7-7 and TRBJ2-2; 11 positions match TRBD2. Germline lookup yields CDR1 SSHAT and CDR2 FNYEAQ (reference sequence). The CDR3 extends over 16 amino acids. CDR3 amino acids: CASSLLAGEDTGELFF. In DNA form, the CDR3 reads TGTGCTAGCAGCTTACTAGCGGGAGAGGACACCGGGGAGCTGTTTTTT.

This clone was counted only a few times. V gene TRBV4-3 combines with J gene TRBJ1-2; 8 bases fit TRBD1. Per the germline V gene, CDR1 is LGHNA and CDR2 is YSLEER. The trim removed 7 bases at V and 8 bases at J, leaving 6 bases unmatched. The CDR3 consists of 12 residues. CDR3 coding DNA: TGCGCCAGCACAGGGGGCGCGAAGGGCTACACCTTC. Its translation: CASTGGAKGYTF.

In its sample, this clone was seen a few times. The gene calls are TRBV19 and TRBJ1-1, with a tentative D call TRBD1 (5 bases). The CDR3 sequence is 15 residues long. Germline values: CDR1 LNHDA, CDR2 SQIVND (reference sequence). V shed 5 bases and J shed 12 bases, with 25 bases lying between them. This CDR3 reads CASSDSGTVGFVTFF. Here the CDR3 DNA reads TGTGCCAGTAGTGACTCAGGGACTGTGGGCTTTGTAACTTTCTTT.

This rearrangement joins TRBV28 to TRBJ2-3, with 12 positions matching TRBD2. The CDR3 runs to 17 residues. The ends lost 5 bases at V and 0 bases at J; junction bases unmatched: 6. CDR1 is MDHEN, CDR2 SYDVKM, per germline. CDR3 protein: CASSRTSGDTSTDTQYF. In DNA form, the CDR3 reads TGTGCCAGCAGTCGGACTAGCGGGGATACTAGCACAGATACGCAGTATTTT.

The chain has TRBV6-5 and TRBJ2-1; D perhaps matches TRBD2 (5 bases). This CDR3 has 15 amino acids. Trimming removed 0 bases at V and 8 bases at J, with 14 bases between. CDR1 and CDR2 from the germline V gene are MNHEY and SVGAGI. CDR3 sequence: CASSYSSGNMYEQFF. The CDR3 DNA is TGTGCCAGCAGTTACTCTTCCGGGAATATGTATGAGCAGTTCTTC.